This T cell receptor (beta chain) is from a study of Ad26.COV2.S vaccination and SARS-CoV-2 variants. Looking at the study overall: Recipients of Ad26.COV2.S got it intramuscularly, once or twice 56 days apart. General observations from the study: Vaccinees showed greater spike-specific TCR breadth than placebo recipients.

Indicated treatment: roughly 18 received Ad26.COV2.S at low or high dose, single or two shots; 5 received placebo; per-sample allocation not given. The study sampled participants on day 63 after the first vaccine or placebo injection. In this sample, this clone turned up once. Its antigen is not identified. The protocol was immunoSEQ multiplex PCR, while the TCRdb copy is restricted to in-frame clones and leaves out a portion. The sample carries around 300,000 clones, about nine tenths recorded once. The origin of this receptor is a person aged 18-60 years who received the Ad26.COV2.S COVID-19 vaccine or a placebo. The sample was peripheral blood, taken in a trial of Ad26.COV2.S vaccine versus placebo.

DNA of the CDR3: TGTGCCAGCAGCGTAGGGGTTGGGGTTGAGTTGGGAGAGACCCAGTACTTC. It codes for CASSVGVGVELGETQYF. V usage is TRBV9 and J usage is TRBJ2-5; D is ambiguous. CDR3 length equals 17 residues. The V end lost 0 bases, the J end lost 4 bases, and 19 bases lay between the germline ends. Germline lookup yields CDR1 SGDLS and CDR2 YYNGEE.